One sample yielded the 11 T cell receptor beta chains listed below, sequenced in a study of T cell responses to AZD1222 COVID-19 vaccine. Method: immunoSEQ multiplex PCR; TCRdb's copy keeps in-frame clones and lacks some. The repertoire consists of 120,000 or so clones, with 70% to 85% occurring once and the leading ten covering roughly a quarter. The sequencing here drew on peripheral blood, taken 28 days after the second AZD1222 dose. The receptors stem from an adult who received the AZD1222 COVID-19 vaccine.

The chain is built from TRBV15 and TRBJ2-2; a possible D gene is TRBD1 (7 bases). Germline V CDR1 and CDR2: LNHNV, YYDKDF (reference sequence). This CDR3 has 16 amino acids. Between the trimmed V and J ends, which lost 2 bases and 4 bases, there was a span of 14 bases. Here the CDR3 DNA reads TGTGCCACCAGCAGACCACAGGGGCGGGGCACCGGGGAGCTGTTTTTT. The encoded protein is CATSRPQGRGTGELFF.

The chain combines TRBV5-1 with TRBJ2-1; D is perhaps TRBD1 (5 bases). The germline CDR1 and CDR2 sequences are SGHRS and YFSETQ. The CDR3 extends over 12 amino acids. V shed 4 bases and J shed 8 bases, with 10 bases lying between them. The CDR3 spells CASSGRGHEQFF. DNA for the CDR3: TGCGCCAGCAGCGGTAGGGGTCATGAGCAGTTCTTC.

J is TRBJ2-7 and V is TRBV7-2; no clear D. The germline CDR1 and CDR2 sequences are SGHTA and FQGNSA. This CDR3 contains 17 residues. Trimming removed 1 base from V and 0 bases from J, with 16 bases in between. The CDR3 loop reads CASSLVLRQVNSYEQYF. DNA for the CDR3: TGTGCCAGCAGCTTAGTTTTGAGGCAGGTTAACTCCTACGAGCAGTACTTC.

The CDR3 sequence: CASTLAQGTGYTF. The CDR3 DNA reads TGTGCCAGCACCCTCGCACAGGGTACTGGCTACACCTTC. This sequence joins TRBV11-2 and TRBJ1-2, with D possibly matching TRBD1 (6 bases). Germline V gene data show CDR1 as SGHAT and CDR2 as FQNNGV. This CDR3 is built from 13 residues. The germline V and J ends were trimmed by 7 bases and 7 bases, with 16 bases remaining between them.

The CDR3 loop is CASSFGPHTEAFF. CDR3 nucleotide sequence: TGTGCCAGCAGCTTCGGGCCCCACACTGAAGCTTTCTTT. V usage is TRBV7-9 and J usage is TRBJ1-1; D remains ambiguous. Germline V gives CDR1 SEHNR, CDR2 FQNEAQ (reference sequence). Between the trimmed V and J ends, which lost 3 bases and 3 bases, there was a span of 8 bases. This CDR3 has 13 amino acids. Complete variable domain (other parts from reference TRBV7-9 and TRBJ1-1): DTGVSQNPRHKITKRGQNVTFRCDPISEHNRLYWYRQTLGQGPEFLTYFQNEAQLEKSRLLSDRFSAERPKGSFSTLEIQRTEQGDSAMYLCASSFGPHTEAFFGQGTRLTVV.

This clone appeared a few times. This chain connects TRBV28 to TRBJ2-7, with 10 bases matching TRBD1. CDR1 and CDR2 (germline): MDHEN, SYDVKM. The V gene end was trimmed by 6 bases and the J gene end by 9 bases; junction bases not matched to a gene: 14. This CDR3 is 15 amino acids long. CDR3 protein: CASSPYGTGVYGQYF. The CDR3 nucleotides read TGTGCCAGCAGCCCTTACGGGACAGGGGTTTATGGGCAGTACTTC.

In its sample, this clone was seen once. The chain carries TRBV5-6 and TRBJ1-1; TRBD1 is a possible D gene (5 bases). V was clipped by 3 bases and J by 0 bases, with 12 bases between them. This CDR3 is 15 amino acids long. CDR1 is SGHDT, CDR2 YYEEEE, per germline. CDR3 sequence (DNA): TGTGCCAGCAGCTCCCTAGACAGAGTGAACACTGAAGCTTTCTTT. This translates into CASSSLDRVNTEAFF.

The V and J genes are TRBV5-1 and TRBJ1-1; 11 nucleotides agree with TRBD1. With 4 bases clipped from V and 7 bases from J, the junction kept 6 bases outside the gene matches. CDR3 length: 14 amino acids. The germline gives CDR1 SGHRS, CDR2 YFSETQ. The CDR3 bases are TGCGCCAGCAGCCCTAGGACAGGGGGCTTTGAAGCTTTCTTT. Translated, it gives CASSPRTGGFEAFF.

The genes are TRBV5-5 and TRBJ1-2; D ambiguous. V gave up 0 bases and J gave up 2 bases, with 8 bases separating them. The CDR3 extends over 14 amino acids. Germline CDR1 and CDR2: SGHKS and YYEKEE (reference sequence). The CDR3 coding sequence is TGTGCCAGCAGCTTGGTTAAGGAAAACTATGGCTACACCTTC. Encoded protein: CASSLVKENYGYTF.

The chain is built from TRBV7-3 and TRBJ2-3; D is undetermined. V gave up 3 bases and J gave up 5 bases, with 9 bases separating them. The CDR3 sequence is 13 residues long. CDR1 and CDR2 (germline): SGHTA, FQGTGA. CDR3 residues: CASSLIVQDTQYF. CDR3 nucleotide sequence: TGTGCCAGCAGCTTGATAGTTCAAGATACGCAGTATTTT.

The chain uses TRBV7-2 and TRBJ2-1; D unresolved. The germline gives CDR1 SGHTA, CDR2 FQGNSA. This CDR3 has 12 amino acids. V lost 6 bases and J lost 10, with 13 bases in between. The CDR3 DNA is TGTGCCAGCAGATTAATAGGTCACGAGCAGTTCTTC. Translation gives CASRLIGHEQFF.